The rows below give T cell receptor beta chains drawn from one sample of a study of cytomegalovirus exposure and HLA in healthy donors. TCRdb keeps only in-frame clones here, not all; method: immunoSEQ multiplex PCR. The sample has around 150,000 clones, more than 75% seen once. The sample was PBMCs. Receptor source: a man aged 18 to 30 in good health and CMV-seronegative. Both conserved end residues are part of each CDR3. A D gene is named only where the DNA matches it firmly. The size entry is marked missing in some rows and otherwise reads once, few, many or a size class.

v_call	clone_size	j_call	d_call	cdr3_aa	cdr3_nt
TRBV7-9	.	TRBJ1-6	.	CASSFDNSPLHF	TGTGCCAGCAGCTTCGATAATTCACCCCTCCACTTT
TRBV5-1	.	TRBJ2-1	.	CASSLGRSYNEQFF	TGCGCCAGCAGCTTGGGGCGGTCCTACAATGAGCAGTTCTTC
TRBV4-3	.	TRBJ2-7	TRBD2	CASSPNARGDHEQYF	TGCGCCAGCAGCCCGAATGCCCGGGGGGACCACGAGCAGTACTTC
TRBV30	.	TRBJ2-3	.	CAWSEGGPEREYF	TGTGCCTGGAGTGAGGGGGGGCCGGAGCGTGAGTATTTT
TRBV29-1	.	TRBJ2-1	TRBD2	CSVEDPASGRALDHEQFF	TGCAGCGTTGAAGACCCCGCCAGCGGGAGGGCCCTAGATCATGAGCAGTTCTTC
TRBV7-6	.	TRBJ2-3	.	CASSLRTDQETQYF	TGTGCCAGCAGCTTAAGGACAGACCAGGAGACGCAGTATTTT
TRBV27	.	TRBJ2-5	.	CASSILTGIPRETQYF	TGTGCCAGCAGTATACTAACAGGAATACCCCGGGAGACCCAGTACTTC
TRBV4-2	.	TRBJ1-1	.	CASSQDMAGVRNTEAFF	TGTGCCAGCAGCCAAGATATGGCAGGGGTTCGGAACACTGAAGCTTTCTTT
TRBV28	once	TRBJ2-7	.	CASTGTGIVSGRNEQYF	TGTGCCAGCACTGGGACAGGGATTGTTAGCGGGAGGAACGAGCAGTACTTC
TRBV4-1	.	TRBJ1-4	TRBD1	CASSQPGQFYEKLFF	TGCGCCAGCAGCCAACCGGGACAGTTCTATGAAAAACTGTTTTTT
TRBV28	.	TRBJ2-2	.	CASRPLVGQGTSGELFF	TGTGCCAGCAGGCCTTTAGTCGGGCAGGGTACGAGCGGGGAGCTGTTTTTT
TRBV14	.	TRBJ1-1	TRBD1	CASSAQGALNTEAFF	TGTGCCAGCAGCGCTCAGGGGGCGTTGAACACTGAAGCTTTCTTT
TRBV28	.	TRBJ1-5	TRBD1	CASSWDREVGQPQHF	TGTGCCAGCAGCTGGGACAGGGAGGTAGGTCAGCCCCAGCATTTT
TRBV28	.	TRBJ1-5	.	CASRWGGNQPQHF	TGTGCCAGCAGATGGGGGGGGAATCAGCCCCAGCATTTT
TRBV27	few	TRBJ2-1	TRBD1	CASSPSGQGRFFF	TGTGCCAGCAGCCCTTCGGGACAGGGTCGGTTTTTCTTC
TRBV6-6	.	TRBJ1-2	TRBD1	CASSFRTGEGYTF	TGTGCCAGCAGTTTTAGGACAGGGGAAGGCTACACCTTC
TRBV29-1	.	TRBJ2-5	TRBD1	CSVVPGQGVETQYF	TGCAGCGTCGTGCCGGGACAGGGCGTAGAGACCCAGTACTTC
TRBV30	.	TRBJ2-1	TRBD1	CAWSRDSNEQFF	TGTGCCTGGAGTCGGGACAGCAATGAGCAGTTCTTC
TRBV4-3	.	TRBJ2-7	TRBD1	CASSQEGRGWSEQYF	TGCGCCAGCAGCCAAGAGGGCAGGGGGTGGTCGGAGCAGTACTTC
TRBV11-2	.	TRBJ2-5	TRBD2	CASSSGLAGGETQYF	TGTGCCAGCAGCTCGGGACTAGCGGGAGGAGAGACCCAGTACTTC
TRBV6-1	medium-sized	TRBJ2-3	TRBD2	CASSETSGGADTQYF	TGTGCCAGCAGTGAAACTAGCGGGGGGGCAGATACGCAGTATTTT
TRBV19	.	TRBJ1-1	.	CASKGDRLTEAFF	TGTGCCAGTAAGGGGGACCGTCTTACTGAAGCTTTCTTT
TRBV6-6	.	TRBJ1-4	.	CASSLRENEKLFF	TGTGCCAGCAGCCTCCGGGAGAATGAAAAACTGTTTTTT
TRBV6-6	.	TRBJ1-1	.	CASSYYLGAGGAFF	TGTGCCAGCAGTTACTACCTTGGGGCGGGGGGAGCTTTCTTT
TRBV10-3	.	TRBJ1-2	TRBD1	CAISDSTGSYGYTF	TGTGCCATCAGTGATTCGACAGGGTCCTATGGCTACACCTTC
TRBV4-1	.	TRBJ1-2	.	CASSQGQSSYGYTF	TGCGCCAGCAGCCAAGGACAGTCATCCTATGGCTACACCTTC
TRBV2	.	TRBJ2-7	.	CASSEDTGSYEQYF	TGTGCCAGCAGTGAAGATACAGGGTCCTACGAGCAGTACTTC
TRBV2	.	TRBJ1-2	TRBD1	CASTFRGGAGGYTF	TGTGCCAGCACGTTCAGAGGGGGCGCCGGCGGCTACACCTTC
TRBV9	once	TRBJ2-7	TRBD1	CASSTGQGNYEQYF	TGTGCCAGCAGCACCGGACAGGGGAACTACGAGCAGTACTTC
TRBV7-8	.	TRBJ2-3	.	CASRHNGGTSPDTQYF	TGTGCCAGCAGGCATAACGGGGGAACTAGTCCAGATACGCAGTATTTT
TRBV4-1	.	TRBJ2-5	TRBD1	CASSQEIGTGGRTQYF	TGCGCCAGCAGCCAAGAGATTGGGACAGGGGGTAGGACCCAGTACTTC
TRBV7-2	.	TRBJ2-1	TRBD1	CASSAGTASEFF	TGTGCCAGCAGCGCCGGGACAGCCTCGGAGTTCTTC